These T cell receptor beta chains were read from a single sample in a study of CD8 T cells in Susac syndrome. One entry per CDR3 protein, called by TCRdb with MiXCR from the immunoSEQ multiplex PCR reads. This table holds approximately 100,000 distinct CDR3 sequences, about 95% found once. Source material: CD4+ T cells from PBMCs. The receptors were gathered from a human donor in good health. Both conserved end residues are part of each CDR3. The D gene is left open where the match is weak. A row's size may be missing; if present it is once, few, many or a size class.

DNA	CDR3	V	D	size	J
TGCGCCAGCAGCCAAGATGGGACTAGCGGGAGTAGGGAGACCCAGTACTTC	CASSQDGTSGSRETQYF	TRBV4-1	TRBD2	.	TRBJ2-5
TGTGCCAGCAGTCCCCGGGGCGACTATAATTCACCCCTCCACTTT	CASSPRGDYNSPLHF	TRBV27	.	.	TRBJ1-6
TGTGCCAGCTCGTTCCCCGGTAGAGACGACGCTTTCTTT	CASSFPGRDDAFF	TRBV6-5	.	.	TRBJ1-1
TGTGCCAGCAGCTTATCCGGGACAGGATTCAACTATGGCTACACCTTC	CASSLSGTGFNYGYTF	TRBV11-2	TRBD1	.	TRBJ1-2
TGTGCCTGGAGTTCTGGGGGCTCAGAGACCCAGTACTTC	CAWSSGGSETQYF	TRBV30	.	.	TRBJ2-5
TGTGCCAGTAACCCCGGGGGTTCTATGAACACTGAAGCTTTCTTT	CASNPGGSMNTEAFF	TRBV19	.	.	TRBJ1-1
TGTGCCAGCAGTTACTCGCCAGGGAAGGGTCAGCCCCAGCATTTT	CASSYSPGKGQPQHF	TRBV6-5	.	.	TRBJ1-5
TGTGCCAGCAGCTTAGCCGAAAACACCATATATTTT	CASSLAENTIYF	TRBV7-2	.	.	TRBJ1-3
TGTGCCAGCAGACCGGCCAGGTATTCCGAGCAGTACTTC	CASRPARYSEQYF	TRBV27	.	.	TRBJ2-7
TGTGCCTGGAGTGTCCCTGGGGGGCCCACCGGGGAGCTGTTTTTT	CAWSVPGGPTGELFF	TRBV30	.	.	TRBJ2-2
TGCAGTGCTAGTGCCGACAGGAACGGGGAGCTGTTTTTT	CSASADRNGELFF	TRBV20-1	.	.	TRBJ2-2
TGTGCCAGCAGTCTGACAGGGATCGGGAACTATGGCTACACCTTC	CASSLTGIGNYGYTF	TRBV27	TRBD1	.	TRBJ1-2
TGCAGTGCTAGAGTCAGCGGGGGGGTCTCTGGGGCCAACGTCCTGACTTTC	CSARVSGGVSGANVLTF	TRBV20-1	TRBD2	.	TRBJ2-6
TGTGCCAGCTCACAGGGACGCGGGACAGGGGGTTACGAGCAGTACTTC	CASSQGRGTGGYEQYF	TRBV18	TRBD1	.	TRBJ2-7
TGCGCCAGCAGCTTGAAGAATTGGGTATTGGACACTGAAGCTTTCTTT	CASSLKNWVLDTEAFF	TRBV5-1	.	.	TRBJ1-1
TGTGCCAGCAGCTTGGTTGGGGCCGACGAGACCCAGTACTTC	CASSLVGADETQYF	TRBV5-4	.	.	TRBJ2-5
TGCAGCGTTGAAAAAGGAGGGAGAGAGACCCAGTACTTC	CSVEKGGRETQYF	TRBV29-1	.	once	TRBJ2-5
TGCAGTGCTAGACCGGGACAGGGGGCGCAGTACGAGCAGTACTTC	CSARPGQGAQYEQYF	TRBV20-1	TRBD1	.	TRBJ2-7
TGTGCCAGCAGTTTAACTCTTGATTCACCCCGCTTC	CASSLTLDSPRF	TRBV12-3/TRBV12-4	.	.	TRBJ2-7
TGTGCCAGCAGCTCCGGGACTAGCGGGGTCTACGAGCAGTACTTC	CASSSGTSGVYEQYF	TRBV7-9	TRBD2	.	TRBJ2-7
TGTGCCAGCTCACCACGCAGTGAGACCCAGTACTTC	CASSPRSETQYF	TRBV18	.	.	TRBJ2-5
TGCAGTGCTAGCCCTAACCCTAACTATGGCTACACCTTC	CSASPNPNYGYTF	TRBV20-1	.	.	TRBJ1-2
TGCGCCAGCAGCCTGCAGGGACTATCCGCCCTAGATACGCAGTATTTT	CASSLQGLSALDTQYF	TRBV5-1	TRBD2	.	TRBJ2-3
TGTGCCAGCAGTCGTAGTGAAAAACTGTTTTTT	CASSRSEKLFF	TRBV7-9	.	once	TRBJ1-4
TGTGCCACCAGTGATTTTGCGGATGAGCAGTTCTTC	CATSDFADEQFF	TRBV24-1	.	once	TRBJ2-1
TGTGCCAGCACTCCGAGGACAGGAGGCAACGAGCAGTACTTC	CASTPRTGGNEQYF	TRBV28	TRBD1	.	TRBJ2-7
TGCGCCAGCAGCCAAGTGATAGCTAGAGGGGATACGCAGTATTTT	CASSQVIARGDTQYF	TRBV4-1	.	once	TRBJ2-3
TGTGCCAGCAGCCAAGGAGGGAGCACCGGGGAGCTGTTTTTT	CASSQGGSTGELFF	TRBV3-1	.	.	TRBJ2-2
TGTGCCAGTAGTTATGGCAGTAAAGACTATGGCTACACCTTC	CASSYGSKDYGYTF	TRBV19	.	.	TRBJ1-2
TGCGCCAGCAGCCAGCCACTAGCGGGTCGATACAATGAGCAGTTCTTC	CASSQPLAGRYNEQFF	TRBV4-1	TRBD2	.	TRBJ2-1
TGTGCCAGCAGCTTAGATGGACTATATACGCAGTATTTT	CASSLDGLYTQYF	TRBV11-2	.	.	TRBJ2-3
TGTGCCAGCAGTTACTCTGGGGCAGAAAAACTGTTTTTT	CASSYSGAEKLFF	TRBV6-5	.	.	TRBJ1-4
TGTGCTAGCAGCTTAGAAGCCAGCGGTGAGCAGTTCTTC	CASSLEASGEQFF	TRBV7-7	.	.	TRBJ2-1
TGCAGCGTAACCCGGGGGGTACAAGAGACCCAGTACTTC	CSVTRGVQETQYF	TRBV29-1	TRBD2	.	TRBJ2-5
TGTGCCAGCAGCCAAGGGGACAGCCGTGGCTACACCTTC	CASSQGDSRGYTF	TRBV3-1	TRBD1	.	TRBJ1-2
TGTGCCAGCAGTTATTGGGGGAGAGCCTACGAGCAGTACTTC	CASSYWGRAYEQYF	TRBV6-5	.	.	TRBJ2-7
TGTGCCAGCAGTTCCCTAGGACTGGGGGAGAATGAGCAGTTCTTC	CASSSLGLGENEQFF	TRBV6-2/TRBV6-3	.	.	TRBJ2-1
TGTGCCAGCAGAACCGGGACCCACAATGAGCAGTTCTTC	CASRTGTHNEQFF	TRBV6-5	.	.	TRBJ2-1
TGTGCCGCGACGGGACAGTATAATTCACCCCTCCACTTT	CAATGQYNSPLHF	TRBV30	TRBD1	.	TRBJ1-6
TGTGCCAGCTCAACGGGGGGCGGCACTGAAGCTTTCTTT	CASSTGGGTEAFF	TRBV18	.	.	TRBJ1-1
TGTGCCAGCAGTCGCAACGCGAAACAAGAGACCCAGTACTTC	CASSRNAKQETQYF	TRBV28	.	.	TRBJ2-5
TGTGCCAGCAGCTCAAACAGGGTAGCCTACGAGCAGTACTTC	CASSSNRVAYEQYF	TRBV7-2	.	.	TRBJ2-7
TGTGCCAGCAGTTGGACTGTCGGGGCGGGAGATACGCAGTATTTT	CASSWTVGAGDTQYF	TRBV28	.	.	TRBJ2-3
TGTGCCAGCAGCTTACAGACGGGGCGGTCTGACGAGCAGTACTTC	CASSLQTGRSDEQYF	TRBV7-2	.	.	TRBJ2-7
TGTGCCAGCAGTTACATCAGGACAGGGGGAGGAGAGACCCAGTACTTC	CASSYIRTGGGETQYF	TRBV6-5	TRBD1	.	TRBJ2-5